This passage covers 28 T cell receptor beta chains from one sample sequenced in a study of post-analysis software for immune sequencing data. General study points: Elevated frequency relative to controls characterized 4 or 5 TRBV segments in patients, TRBV5-6, TRBV5-1 and TRBV20-1 among them.

Included in the TCR beta cDNA libraries were unique molecular identifiers. TCRdb re-derived calls from the PCR reads in MiXCR, one entry per CDR3 protein. The sample carries just over 250,000 distinct CDR3 sequences, 36% recorded once. These receptors lack a known antigen. The sample was blood. The receptor set was obtained from a girl between 5 and 17 years old with multiple sclerosis.

This chain connects TRBV25-1 to TRBJ1-6, with TRBD1 matching 7 bases. J was trimmed by 8 bases and V by 3 bases; bases with no gene match: 10. The CDR3 runs 16 residues. The germline CDR1 and CDR2 sequences are MGHDK and SYGVNS. The CDR3 here is CASSDQGGGIDSPLHF. For the CDR3, the DNA is TGTGCCAGCAGTGATCAGGGGGGGGGTATCGATTCACCCCTCCACTTT.

In the case of this clonotype: One base away lies a much larger clone, so this may be a sequencing read error. The J gene is TRBJ2-5, the V gene TRBV5-1, with 7 bases that match TRBD1. Germline V CDR1 and CDR2: SGHRS, YFSETQ. The CDR3 spans 14 residues. Unmatched junction bases numbered 4, after V lost 0 bases and J lost 5 bases. As DNA, the CDR3 is TGCGCCAGCAGCTTGGAACCAGGGGGTGAGACCCAGTACTTC. Its protein is CASSLEPGGETQYF. The full variable domain, its missing parts supplied by reference TRBV5-1 and TRBJ2-5, is KAGVTQTPRYLIKTRGQQVTLSCSPISGHRSVSWYQQTPGQGLQFLFEYFSETQRNKGNFPGRFSGRQFSNSRSEMNVSTLELGDSALYLCASSLEPGGETQYFGPGTRLLVL.

The CDR3 region has the DNA TGCAGTGCTCGCGCGGCGGGGGAGCAGTTCTTC. Protein product: CSARAAGEQFF. V is TRBV20-1 and J is TRBJ2-1, with D perhaps matching TRBD2 (6 bases). Germline values: CDR1 DFQATT, CDR2 SNEGSKA (reference sequence). V shed 5 bases and J shed 10 bases, with 12 bases lying between them. This CDR3 contains 11 residues.

This clonotype has at least ten counts. The chain joins TRBV18 to TRBJ2-1, with 7 bases matching TRBD2. The trim removed 4 bases at V and 8 bases at J, leaving 2 bases unmatched. The CDR3 totals 12 residues. Germline CDR1 is KGHSH and CDR2 is LQKENI. This CDR3 is CASSLRGDEQFF. CDR3 in DNA: TGTGCCAGCTCACTCCGGGGGGATGAGCAGTTCTTC.

Of note for this clonotype: A much larger clone differs by one base, so this may be a read error. CDR3: CASSFSTSGRADEQYF. DNA of the CDR3: TGTGCCAGCAGCTTTAGTACTAGCGGGAGGGCCGATGAGCAGTACTTC. The chain combines TRBV11-2 with TRBJ2-5; 13 nucleotides agree with TRBD2. The CDR3 extends over 16 amino acids. J lost 11 bases, V lost 3 bases, and 12 bases had no gene match. Looked up from germline, CDR1 is SGHAT and CDR2 is FQNNGV.

This clonotype has a count of ten or more. The chain uses TRBV20-1 and TRBJ2-1; the D gene is possibly TRBD2 (6 bases). This CDR3 is 13 amino acids long. The V and J ends lost 1 base and 5 bases respectively, with 9 bases between them. Germline loops: CDR1 DFQATT, CDR2 SNEGSKA (reference sequence). Here the CDR3 DNA reads TGCAGTGCTAGAGGCCGACTAGACAATGAGCAGTTCTTC. It is translated as CSARGRLDNEQFF.

This clonotype appeared a single time. This chain links TRBV20-1 with TRBJ2-7, with TRBD1 matching 8 bases. Trimming cost V 5 bases and J 5 bases; bases outside gene matches: 8. This CDR3 is 13 amino acids long. Germline-derived CDR1 and CDR2 are DFQATT and SNEGSKA (reference sequence). This chain's CDR3 is CSAQLPTGDEQYF. The DNA for the CDR3 is TGCAGTGCTCAATTACCGACAGGGGACGAGCAGTACTTC.

This clonotype was recorded many times. This chain uses TRBV7-2 with TRBJ2-1; D gene unclear. The CDR3 loop spans 14 amino acids. Germline CDR1 is SGHTA and CDR2 is FQGNSA. Deletions cut 1 base from V and 9 bases from J, with 13 bases between. CDR3 protein: CASSLVPRAGEQFF. The DNA for the CDR3 is TGTGCCAGCAGCTTAGTGCCCCGGGCCGGTGAGCAGTTCTTC.

This clonotype was recorded at least ten times. V is TRBV9 and J is TRBJ2-1, with 7 bases matching TRBD2. CDR3 size: 19 residues. CDR1 SGDLS and CDR2 YYNGEE come from the germline V gene. Trimming cost V 4 bases and J 0 bases; bases outside gene matches: 16. CDR3 DNA: TGTGCCAGCAGCTCTCGGACGGGCGGGGGTTGGAGCTCCTACAATGAGCAGTTCTTC. It specifies CASSSRTGGGWSSYNEQFF. Combining the CDR3 with reference TRBV9 and TRBJ2-1 gives the whole variable domain DSGVTQTPKHLITATGQRVTLRCSPRSGDLSVYWYQQSLDQGLQFLIQYYNGEERAKGNILERFSAQQFPDLHSELNLSSLELGDSALYFCASSSRTGGGWSSYNEQFFGPGTRLTVL.

The chain combines TRBV4-1 with TRBJ1-6, with D perhaps TRBD1 (6 bases). In germline, CDR1 is MGHRA, CDR2 YSYEKL. The CDR3 loop spans 16 amino acids. V was shortened by 4 bases and J by 7 bases, with 17 bases between the two germline ends. The CDR3 nucleotides are TGCGCCAGCAGCCGCATCCGGGACACAGTCAATTCACCCCTCCACTTT. Protein: CASSRIRDTVNSPLHF.

This sequence joins TRBV7-2 and TRBJ2-5; 10 bases agree with TRBD2. Germline V gene sequence: CDR1 SGHTA, CDR2 FQGNSA. The CDR3 sequence is 17 residues long. V gave up 5 bases and J gave up 3 bases; unmatched junction bases: 12. The CDR3 region has the DNA TGTGCCAGCAGCCGCACTCGAGCGGGGGGGCGGGAAGAGACCCAGTACTTC. It specifies CASSRTRAGGREETQYF. Filled out from reference TRBV7-2 and TRBJ2-5, the complete variable domain reads GAGVSQSPSNKVTEKGKDVELRCDPISGHTALYWYRQSLGQGLEFLIYFQGNSAPDKSGLPSDRFSAERTGGSVSTLTIQRTQQEDSAVYLCASSRTRAGGREETQYFGPGTRLLVL.

This clonotype has a count of ten or more. The CDR3 reads CASSLASGGVNEKLFF. The CDR3 DNA reads as TGCGCCAGCAGCTTGGCCTCGGGCGGTGTTAATGAAAAACTGTTTTTT. The chain links TRBV5-1 to TRBJ1-4; D unresolved. The CDR3 covers 16 residues. V gave up 0 bases and J gave up 4 bases, with 13 bases separating them. CDR1 and CDR2 (germline): SGHRS, YFSETQ. Full variable domain (rest looked up from reference TRBV5-1 and TRBJ1-4): KAGVTQTPRYLIKTRGQQVTLSCSPISGHRSVSWYQQTPGQGLQFLFEYFSETQRNKGNFPGRFSGRQFSNSRSEMNVSTLELGDSALYLCASSLASGGVNEKLFFGSGTQLSVL.

This clonotype was seen many times. V and J are TRBV29-1 and TRBJ2-3; 8 nucleotides agree with TRBD1. CDR1 and CDR2 (germline): SQVTM, ANQGSEA. CDR3 size: 15 residues. The CDR3 here is CRRQGTPAPADTQYF. CDR3 bases: TGCAGGCGACAGGGGACACCGGCTCCTGCAGATACGCAGTATTTT.

This clonotype has ten or more counts. The J gene is TRBJ1-1, the V gene TRBV29-1; no clear D gene. CDR1 SQVTM and CDR2 ANQGSEA come from the germline V gene. Trimming shortened V by 6 bases and J by 4 bases, and 12 bases separated the two germline ends. The CDR3 length is 12 residues. In DNA, the CDR3 is TGCAGCGTACGGTCCGTCGGCACTGAAGCTTTCTTT. This encodes CSVRSVGTEAFF.

This clonotype was observed a handful of times. This chain's CDR3 is CASSFGPSNTGELFF. Here the CDR3 DNA reads TGTGCCAGCAGTTTCGGACCGTCGAACACCGGGGAGCTGTTTTTT. The chain employs TRBV12-3 or TRBV12-4 and TRBJ2-2, with no clear D. The CDR3 sequence is 15 residues long. Trimming cost V 3 bases and J 0 bases, with 8 bases left between them.

The chain uses TRBV28 and TRBJ2-3; D ambiguous. The CDR3 is 13 residues long. The germline CDR1 and CDR2 sequences are MDHEN and SYDVKM. V shed 5 bases and J shed 3 bases, with 9 bases lying between them. CDR3 sequence reads: CASSRVSTDTQYF. In DNA, the CDR3 is TGTGCCAGCAGTAGGGTTAGTACAGATACGCAGTATTTT.

This clonotype has more than one count but fewer than ten. This may be a read error, as it is one base from a much larger clone. The chain has TRBV5-6 and TRBJ2-5; unclear D gene. This CDR3 region has 11 residues. Germline loops: CDR1 SGHDT, CDR2 YYEEEE. Trimming left V 3 bases short and J 2 bases short, with 2 bases between. CDR3 sequence (DNA): TGTGCCAGCAGCTGGCAAGAGACCCAGTACTTC. The encoded protein is CASSWQETQYF.

A remark on this clonotype: Given a much more abundant clone one base away, this may be a read error. V and J are TRBV10-3 and TRBJ2-3; TRBD2 might be the D (6 bases). Between the trimmed V and J ends, which lost 3 bases and 8 bases, there was a span of 12 bases. The germline gives CDR1 ENHRY, CDR2 SYGVKD. The CDR3 has 13 residues. The CDR3 loop reads CAISEGGAGTQYF. The CDR3 bases are TGTGCCATCAGTGAAGGCGGGGCAGGTACGCAGTATTTT.

A note on this clonotype: This clone may be a read error of a much larger clone one base away. The CDR3 bases are TGCGCCAGCTCCGGCCAGGACGCAAGCTCTGGGGCCAACGTCCTGACTTTC. This encodes CASSGQDASSGANVLTF. The chain links TRBV4-1 to TRBJ2-6; D is unresolved. V shed 8 bases and J shed 0 bases, with 17 bases lying between them. Per germline, CDR1 MGHRA and CDR2 YSYEKL. The CDR3 runs to 17 residues.

The gene calls are TRBV2 and TRBJ2-7; perhaps TRBD1 as D (5 bases). The CDR3 contains 15 residues. V was clipped by 0 bases and J by 10 bases, with 19 bases between them. The V gene's germline CDR1 is SNHLY and CDR2 FYNNEI. Here the CDR3 reads CASSEAGQAGEAQYF. The DNA for the CDR3 is TGTGCCAGCAGTGAAGCGGGGCAGGCTGGAGAGGCCCAGTACTTC. Variable domain in full (rest from reference TRBV2 and TRBJ2-7): EPEVTQTPSHQVTQMGQEVILRCVPISNHLYFYWYRQILGQKVEFLVSFYNNEISEKSEIFDDQFSVERPDGSNFTLKIRSTKLEDSAMYFCASSEAGQAGEAQYFGPGTRLTVT.

V gene TRBV20-1 combines with J gene TRBJ2-2; D remains unclear. Germline V gene sequence: CDR1 DFQATT, CDR2 SNEGSKA (reference sequence). The CDR3 sequence is 15 residues long. Trimming took 3 bases from V and 0 from J, leaving 11 bases between them. The chain's CDR3 is CSASFGGSNTGELFF. The CDR3 coding sequence is TGCAGTGCTAGTTTTGGCGGTTCGAACACCGGGGAGCTGTTTTTT.

V is TRBV10-2 and J is TRBJ2-1, with 10 nucleotides matching TRBD2. The germline CDR1 and CDR2 sequences are WSHSY and SAAADI. CDR3 size: 14 residues. With 8 bases clipped from V and 5 bases from J, the junction kept 6 bases outside the gene matches. CDR3 in DNA: TGCGCCAGCCACCTAGCGGGAGCTAACAATGAGCAGTTCTTC. This translates into CASHLAGANNEQFF.

The chain has TRBV29-1 and TRBJ2-1, with D possibly matching TRBD1 (6 bases). Germline CDR1 is SQVTM and CDR2 is ANQGSEA. CDR3 length: 11 amino acids. Trimming removed 7 bases at V and 8 bases at J, with 12 bases between. The CDR3 sequence is CSGQQGYEQFF. The CDR3, as DNA: TGCAGCGGCCAACAGGGATATGAGCAGTTCTTC.

The gene calls are TRBV20-1 and TRBJ2-1, with D unresolved. This CDR3 comprises 14 residues. CDR1 DFQATT and CDR2 SNEGSKA come from the germline V gene (reference sequence). V gave up 4 bases and J gave up 1 base, with 11 bases separating them. In DNA, the CDR3 is TGCAGTGCTAAAGGCGGCGGATCCTACAATGAGCAGTTCTTC. Protein product: CSAKGGGSYNEQFF.

This chain joins TRBV5-6 and TRBJ1-3, with D uncertain. The ends were cut back, 0 bases at V and 0 bases at J, with 10 bases in the middle. The CDR3 is made up of 16 amino acids. From germline, CDR1 is SGHDT and CDR2 YYEEEE. The CDR3 spells CASSLVGLRSGNTIYF. The CDR3, as DNA: TGTGCCAGCAGCTTGGTCGGGTTGCGCTCTGGAAACACCATATATTTT.

This CDR3 reads CASSPLGFETGSVEAFF. The CDR3 DNA sequence: TGTGCCAGCAGCCCACTTGGGTTCGAGACAGGTTCTGTAGAAGCTTTCTTT. The rearrangement uses TRBV7-9 and TRBJ1-1, with D possibly TRBD1 on 6 matching bases. The germline V gene encodes CDR1 SEHNR and CDR2 FQNEAQ (reference sequence). The CDR3 is 17 residues long. Trimming removed 5 bases at V and 8 bases at J, with 27 bases between.

This clonotype was picked up a small number of times. Relative to the germline gene, one junction end is altered; a read error may explain this. V gene TRBV3-1 combines with J gene TRBJ1-1; D not certain. Germline assignment: CDR1 LGHDT and CDR2 YNNKEL (reference sequence). The CDR3 is made up of 13 amino acids. CDR3 amino acids: CVSSPMLNTEAFF. The CDR3 nucleotides are TGTGTCAGCAGTCCAATGTTGAACACTGAAGCTTTCTTT.

There are many counts of this clonotype. The chain joins TRBV29-1 to TRBJ2-1; D unresolved. There are 12 residues in the CDR3. Germline V CDR1 and CDR2: SQVTM, ANQGSEA. Trimming pared 7 bases from V and 5 bases from J, leaving 12 bases between. In DNA form, the CDR3 reads TGCAGCGCCCTCCAGACGAACAATGAGCAGTTCTTC. Encoded protein: CSALQTNNEQFF.